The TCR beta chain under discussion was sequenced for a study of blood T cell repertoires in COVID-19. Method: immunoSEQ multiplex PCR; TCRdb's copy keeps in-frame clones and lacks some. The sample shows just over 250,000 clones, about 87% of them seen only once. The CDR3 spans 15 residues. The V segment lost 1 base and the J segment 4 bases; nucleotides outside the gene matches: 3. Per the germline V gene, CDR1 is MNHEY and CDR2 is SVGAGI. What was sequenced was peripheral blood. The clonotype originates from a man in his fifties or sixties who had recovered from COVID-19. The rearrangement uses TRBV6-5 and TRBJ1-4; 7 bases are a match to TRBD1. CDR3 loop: CASSYLTGRNEKLFF. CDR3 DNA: TGTGCCAGCAGTTACTTGACAGGGCGTAATGAAAAACTGTTTTTT.